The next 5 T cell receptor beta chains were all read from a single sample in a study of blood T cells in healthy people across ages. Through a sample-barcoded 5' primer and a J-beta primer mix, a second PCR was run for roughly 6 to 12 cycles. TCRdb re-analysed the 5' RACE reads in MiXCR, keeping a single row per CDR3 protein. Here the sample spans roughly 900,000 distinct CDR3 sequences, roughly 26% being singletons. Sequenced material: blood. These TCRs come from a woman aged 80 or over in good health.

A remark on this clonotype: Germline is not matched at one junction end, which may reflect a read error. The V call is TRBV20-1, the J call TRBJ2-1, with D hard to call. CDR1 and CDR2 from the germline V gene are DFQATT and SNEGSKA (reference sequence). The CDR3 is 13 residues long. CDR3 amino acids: CRASWVESNEQFF. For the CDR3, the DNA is TGCAGAGCTAGTTGGGTCGAGAGCAATGAGCAGTTCTTC.

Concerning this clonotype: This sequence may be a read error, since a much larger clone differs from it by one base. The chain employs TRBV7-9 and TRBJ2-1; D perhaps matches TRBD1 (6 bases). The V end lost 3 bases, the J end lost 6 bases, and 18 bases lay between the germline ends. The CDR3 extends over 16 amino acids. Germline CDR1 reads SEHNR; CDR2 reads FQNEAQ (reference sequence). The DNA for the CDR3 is TGTGCCAGCAGCTTCGTCAGGGGAAAGGAGTTCAATGAGCAGTTCTTC. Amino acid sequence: CASSFVRGKEFNEQFF. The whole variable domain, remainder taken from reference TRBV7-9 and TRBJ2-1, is DTGVSQNPRHKITKRGQNVTFRCDPISEHNRLYWYRQTLGQGPEFLTYFQNEAQLEKSRLLSDRFSAERPKGSFSTLEIQRTEQGDSAMYLCASSFVRGKEFNEQFFGPGTRLTVL.

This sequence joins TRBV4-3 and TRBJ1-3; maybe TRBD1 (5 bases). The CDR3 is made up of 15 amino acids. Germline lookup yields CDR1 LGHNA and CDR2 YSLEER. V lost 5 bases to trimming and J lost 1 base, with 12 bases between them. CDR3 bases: TGCGCCAGCAGCAAAATTGGGGGTTCTGGAAACACCATATATTTT. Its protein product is CASSKIGGSGNTIYF.

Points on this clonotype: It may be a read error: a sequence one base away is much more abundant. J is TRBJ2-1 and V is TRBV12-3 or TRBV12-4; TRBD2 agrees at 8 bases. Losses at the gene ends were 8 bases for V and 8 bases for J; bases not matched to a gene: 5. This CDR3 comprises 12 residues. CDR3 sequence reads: CASAGLGDEQFF. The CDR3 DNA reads TGTGCCAGCGCGGGACTAGGAGATGAGCAGTTCTTC.

CDR3 protein: CAWRRQGYTDTQYF. The CDR3 nucleotides read TGTGCCTGGAGACGACAGGGGTACACAGATACGCAGTATTTT. The chain couples TRBV30 to TRBJ2-3; 8 bases line up with TRBD1. J gave up 2 bases and V 3 bases, and 4 bases lay outside the gene matches. Germline V CDR1 and CDR2: GTSNPN, SVGIG (reference sequence). The CDR3 is made up of 14 amino acids. The full variable domain, completed using reference TRBV30 and TRBJ2-3, is SQTIHQWPATLVQPVGSPLSLECTVEGTSNPNLYWYRQAAGRGLQLLFYSVGIGQISSEVPQNLSASRPQDRQFILSSKKLLLSDSGFYLCAWRRQGYTDTQYFGPGTRLTVL.